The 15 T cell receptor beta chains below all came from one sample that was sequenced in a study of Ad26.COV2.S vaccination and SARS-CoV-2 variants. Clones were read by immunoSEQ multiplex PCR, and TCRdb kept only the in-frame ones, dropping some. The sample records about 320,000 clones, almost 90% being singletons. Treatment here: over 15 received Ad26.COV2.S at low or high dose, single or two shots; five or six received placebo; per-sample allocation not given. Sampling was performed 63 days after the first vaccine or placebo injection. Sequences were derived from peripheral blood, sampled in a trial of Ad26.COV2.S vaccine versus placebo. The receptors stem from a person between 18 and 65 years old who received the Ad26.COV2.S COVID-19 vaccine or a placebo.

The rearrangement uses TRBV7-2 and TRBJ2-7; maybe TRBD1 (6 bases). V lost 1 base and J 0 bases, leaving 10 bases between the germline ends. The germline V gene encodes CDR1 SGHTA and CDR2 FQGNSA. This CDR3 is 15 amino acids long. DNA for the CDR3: TGTGCCAGCAGCTTAGGTACAGGGAACTCCTACGAGCAGTACTTC. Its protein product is CASSLGTGNSYEQYF.

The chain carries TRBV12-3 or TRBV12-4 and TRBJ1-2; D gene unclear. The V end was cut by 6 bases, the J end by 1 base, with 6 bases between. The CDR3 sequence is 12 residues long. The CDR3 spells CASRNLNYGYTF. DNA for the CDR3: TGTGCCAGCAGGAATCTTAACTATGGCTACACCTTC.

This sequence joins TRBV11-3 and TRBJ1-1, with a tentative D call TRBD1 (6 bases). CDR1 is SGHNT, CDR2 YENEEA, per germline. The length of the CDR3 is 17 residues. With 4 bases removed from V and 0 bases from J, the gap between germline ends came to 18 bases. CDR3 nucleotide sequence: TGTGCCAGCAGCTACAGGGCCGGGGGAATAATGAACACTGAAGCTTTCTTT. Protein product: CASSYRAGGIMNTEAFF. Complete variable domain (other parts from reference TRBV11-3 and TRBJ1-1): EAGVVQSPRYKIIEKKQPVAFWCNPISGHNTLYWYLQNLGQGPELLIRYENEEAVDDSQLPKDRFSAERLKGVDSTLKIQPAELGDSAVYLCASSYRAGGIMNTEAFFGQGTRLTVV.

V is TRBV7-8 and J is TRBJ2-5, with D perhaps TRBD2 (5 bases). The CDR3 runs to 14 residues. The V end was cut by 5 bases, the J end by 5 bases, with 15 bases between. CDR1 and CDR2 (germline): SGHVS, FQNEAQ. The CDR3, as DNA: TGTGCCAGCAGCCCTACCGACTACTGGGAGACCCAGTACTTC. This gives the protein CASSPTDYWETQYF.

This chain's CDR3 is CASSQDWIGGYTF. CDR3 coding DNA: TGCGCCAGCAGCCAAGATTGGATAGGAGGCTACACCTTC. This chain joins TRBV5-1 and TRBJ1-2; D not certain. V dropped 4 bases and J dropped 8 bases, with 15 bases sitting between them. The CDR3 has 13 amino acids. Germline V gives CDR1 SGHRS, CDR2 YFSETQ. Supplemented by reference TRBV5-1 and TRBJ1-2, the full variable domain reads KAGVTQTPRYLIKTRGQQVTLSCSPISGHRSVSWYQQTPGQGLQFLFEYFSETQRNKGNFPGRFSGRQFSNSRSEMNVSTLELGDSALYLCASSQDWIGGYTFGSGTRLTVV.

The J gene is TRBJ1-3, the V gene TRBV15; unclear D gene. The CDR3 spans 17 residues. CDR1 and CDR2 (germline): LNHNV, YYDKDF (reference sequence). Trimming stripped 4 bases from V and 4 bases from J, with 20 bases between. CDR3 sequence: CATSTYSGATEGNTIYF. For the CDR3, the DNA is TGTGCCACCAGCACCTACTCTGGAGCCACCGAGGGAAACACCATATATTTT.

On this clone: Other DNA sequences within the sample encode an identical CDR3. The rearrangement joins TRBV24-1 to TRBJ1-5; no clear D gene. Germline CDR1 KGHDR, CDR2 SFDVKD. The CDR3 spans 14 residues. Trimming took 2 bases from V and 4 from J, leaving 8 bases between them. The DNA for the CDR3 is TGTGCCACCAGTGATTCGGGGTCTAATCAGCCCCAGCATTTT. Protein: CATSDSGSNQPQHF.

The CDR3: CASSEGPEAFF. In nucleotides, the CDR3 is TGTGCCAGCAGTGAAGGACCCGAAGCTTTCTTT. V and J are TRBV6-1 and TRBJ1-1; D gene uncertain. CDR1 is MNHNS and CDR2 is SASEGT in the germline V gene. This CDR3 spans 11 amino acids. V lost 1 base and J lost 8, with 5 bases in between.

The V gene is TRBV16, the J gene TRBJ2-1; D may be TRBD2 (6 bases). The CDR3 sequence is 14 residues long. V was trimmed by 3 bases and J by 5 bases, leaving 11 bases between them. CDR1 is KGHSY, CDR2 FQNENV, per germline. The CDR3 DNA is TGTGCCAGCAGCCAGGGGGGACCCAACAATGAGCAGTTCTTC. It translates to CASSQGGPNNEQFF.

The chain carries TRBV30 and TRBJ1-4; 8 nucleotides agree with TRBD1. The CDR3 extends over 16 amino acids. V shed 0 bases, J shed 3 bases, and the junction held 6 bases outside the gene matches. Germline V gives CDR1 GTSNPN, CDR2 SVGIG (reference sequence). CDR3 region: CAWSVSQGAPNEKLFF. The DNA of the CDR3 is TGTGCCTGGAGTGTAAGTCAGGGGGCACCTAATGAAAAACTGTTTTTT.

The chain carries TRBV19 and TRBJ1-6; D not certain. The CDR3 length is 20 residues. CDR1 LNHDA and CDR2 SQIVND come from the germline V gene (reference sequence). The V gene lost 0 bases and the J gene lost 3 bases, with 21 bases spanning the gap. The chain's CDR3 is CASSIEWNLTSDYYNSPLHF. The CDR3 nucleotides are TGTGCCAGTAGTATAGAATGGAACCTAACTTCCGATTACTATAATTCACCCCTCCACTTT.

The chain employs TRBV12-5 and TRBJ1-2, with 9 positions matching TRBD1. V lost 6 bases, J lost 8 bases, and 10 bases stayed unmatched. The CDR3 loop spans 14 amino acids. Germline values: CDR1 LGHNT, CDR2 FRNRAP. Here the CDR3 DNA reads TGTGCTAGTGGCCCGGGACAGGGCGTCTTCGGCTACACCTTC. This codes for CASGPGQGVFGYTF.

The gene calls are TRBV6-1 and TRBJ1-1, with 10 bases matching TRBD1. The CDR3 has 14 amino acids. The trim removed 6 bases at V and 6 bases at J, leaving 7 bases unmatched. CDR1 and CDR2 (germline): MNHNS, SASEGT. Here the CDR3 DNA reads TGTGCCAGCAGACCGACAGGGGGCACCTCTGAAGCTTTCTTT. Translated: CASRPTGGTSEAFF.

The CDR3 reads CASSESVYNEQFF. The CDR3 coding sequence is TGTGCCAGCAGTGAATCTGTATACAATGAGCAGTTCTTC. The chain is built from TRBV25-1 and TRBJ2-1; D unresolved. The germline gives CDR1 MGHDK, CDR2 SYGVNS. The CDR3 has 13 residues. V lost 1 base to trimming and J lost 4 bases, with 5 bases between them.

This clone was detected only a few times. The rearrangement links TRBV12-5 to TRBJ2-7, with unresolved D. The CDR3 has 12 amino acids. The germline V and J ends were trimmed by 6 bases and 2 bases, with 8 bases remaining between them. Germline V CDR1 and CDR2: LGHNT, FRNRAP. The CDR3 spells CASGVGTYEQYF. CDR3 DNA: TGTGCTAGTGGGGTAGGAACCTACGAGCAGTACTTC.